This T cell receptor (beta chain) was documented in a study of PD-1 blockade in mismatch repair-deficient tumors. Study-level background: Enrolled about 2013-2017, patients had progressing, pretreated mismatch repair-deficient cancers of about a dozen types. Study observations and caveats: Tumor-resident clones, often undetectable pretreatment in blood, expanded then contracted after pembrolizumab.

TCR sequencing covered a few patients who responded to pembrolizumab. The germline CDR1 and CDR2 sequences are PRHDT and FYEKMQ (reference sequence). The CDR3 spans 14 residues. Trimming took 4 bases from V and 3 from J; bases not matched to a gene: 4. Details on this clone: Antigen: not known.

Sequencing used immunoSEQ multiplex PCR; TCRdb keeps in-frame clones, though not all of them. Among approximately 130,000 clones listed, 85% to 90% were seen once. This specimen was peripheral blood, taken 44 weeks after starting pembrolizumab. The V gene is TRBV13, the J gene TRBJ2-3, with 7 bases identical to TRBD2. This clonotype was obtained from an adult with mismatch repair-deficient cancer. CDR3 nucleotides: TGTGCCAGCAGCTCTAGCGGAGTGACAGATACGCAGTATTTT. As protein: CASSSSGVTDTQYF.